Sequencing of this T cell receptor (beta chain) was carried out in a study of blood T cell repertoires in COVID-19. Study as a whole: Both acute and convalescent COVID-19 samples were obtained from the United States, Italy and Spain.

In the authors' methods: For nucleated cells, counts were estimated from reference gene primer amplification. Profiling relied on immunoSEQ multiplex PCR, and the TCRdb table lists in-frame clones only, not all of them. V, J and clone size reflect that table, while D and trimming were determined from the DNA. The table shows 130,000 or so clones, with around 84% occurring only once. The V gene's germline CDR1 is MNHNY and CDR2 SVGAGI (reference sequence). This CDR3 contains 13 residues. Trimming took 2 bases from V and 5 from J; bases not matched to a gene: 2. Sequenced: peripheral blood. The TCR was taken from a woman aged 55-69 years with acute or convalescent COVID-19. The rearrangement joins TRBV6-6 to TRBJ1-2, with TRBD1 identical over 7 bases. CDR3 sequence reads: CASSYGDSYGYTF. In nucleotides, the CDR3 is TGTGCCAGCAGTTACGGGGACAGTTATGGCTACACCTTC.